This T cell receptor beta chain appears in the sequencing data of a study of T cell clusters in autoimmune cytopenias. The overall study: Chronic lymphocytic leukemia controls were untreated, lacked autoimmune cytopenia, and had mean age approximately 65, median around 60 years. General observations from the study: TRB repertoire shifts in secondary cytopenia and chronic lymphocytic leukemia mostly reflected lymphoma, not autoimmunity. Primary autoimmune cytopenia patients seemingly lacked the physiological T cell clusters found in healthy donors.

TRB was amplified by touch-down multiplex PCR, primer pools A and B combined. TCRdb re-called the multiplex PCR reads and catalogs CDR3 proteins one per entry, DNA excluded. This sample's table has just under 5,000 distinct CDR3 sequences. TRB was amplified from about 260 ng of peripheral blood genomic DNA per sample. Notes on this clonotype: Its target is not known.

There are 14 residues in the CDR3. The germline V gene has CDR1 SGHDN and CDR2 FVKESK. These data were also reused for a study on T cell repertoires in aging, cancer and after chemotherapy.

The sequencing input was peripheral blood. This TCR came from a human donor with chronic lymphocytic leukemia. The donor label of this sample is uncertain. The chain couples TRBV14 to TRBJ2-5; as DNA is missing, the TRBD1 call by TCRdb cannot be tested. The CDR3 loop is CASSQPRGRETQYF.